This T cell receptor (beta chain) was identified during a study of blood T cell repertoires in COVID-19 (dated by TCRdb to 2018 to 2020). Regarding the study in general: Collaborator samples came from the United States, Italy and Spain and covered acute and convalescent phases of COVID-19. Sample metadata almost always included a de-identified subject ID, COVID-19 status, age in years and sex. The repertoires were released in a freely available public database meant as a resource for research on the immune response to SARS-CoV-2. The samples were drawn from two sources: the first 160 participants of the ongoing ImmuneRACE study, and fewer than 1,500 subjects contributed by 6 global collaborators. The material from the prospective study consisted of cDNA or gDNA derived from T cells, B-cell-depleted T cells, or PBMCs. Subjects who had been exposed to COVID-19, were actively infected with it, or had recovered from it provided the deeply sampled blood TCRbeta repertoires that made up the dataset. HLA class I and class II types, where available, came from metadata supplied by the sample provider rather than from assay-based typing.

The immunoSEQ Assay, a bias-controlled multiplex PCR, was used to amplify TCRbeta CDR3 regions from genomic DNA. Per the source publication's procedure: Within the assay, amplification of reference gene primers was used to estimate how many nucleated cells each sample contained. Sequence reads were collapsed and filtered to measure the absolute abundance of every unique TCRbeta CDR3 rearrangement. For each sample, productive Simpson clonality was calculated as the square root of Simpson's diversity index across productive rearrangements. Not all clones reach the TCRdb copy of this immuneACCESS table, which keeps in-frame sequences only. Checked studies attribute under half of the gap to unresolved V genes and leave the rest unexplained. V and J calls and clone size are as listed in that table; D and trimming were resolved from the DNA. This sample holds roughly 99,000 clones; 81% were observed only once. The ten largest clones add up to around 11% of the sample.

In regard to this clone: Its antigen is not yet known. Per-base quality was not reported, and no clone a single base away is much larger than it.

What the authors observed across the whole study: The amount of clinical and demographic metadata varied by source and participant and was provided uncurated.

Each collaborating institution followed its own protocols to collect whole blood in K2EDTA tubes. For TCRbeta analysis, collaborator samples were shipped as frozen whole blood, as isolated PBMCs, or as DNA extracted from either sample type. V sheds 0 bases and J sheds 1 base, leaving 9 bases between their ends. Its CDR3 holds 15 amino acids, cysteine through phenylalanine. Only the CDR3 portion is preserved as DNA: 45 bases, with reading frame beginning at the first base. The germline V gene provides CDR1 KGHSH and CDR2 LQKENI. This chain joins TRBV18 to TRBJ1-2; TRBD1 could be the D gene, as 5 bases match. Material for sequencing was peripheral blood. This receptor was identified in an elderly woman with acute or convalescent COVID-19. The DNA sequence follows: TGTGCCAGCTCACCACCGGTCGGGGGTAACTATGGCTACACCTTC. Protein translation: CASSPPVGGNYGYTF.